This entry is about one T cell receptor beta chain. Participant-reported clinical history was the basis for cohort assignment. Methods used by the authors: Estimates of nucleated cell counts were drawn from the amplification of reference gene primers. Produced via immunoSEQ multiplex PCR; TCRdb's table is partial and in-frame only. The V and J calls and the clone size are those of that table, but D and trimming were determined from the DNA. The sample consists of about 440,000 clones, around nine tenths of them appearing once. Trimming removed 4 bases from V and 6 bases from J; junction bases left unmatched: 3. CDR3 length: 13 amino acids. Per the germline V gene, CDR1 is MNHEY and CDR2 is SVGAGI. The sample comes from a study of blood T cell repertoires in COVID-19. In the study overall: Samples came from the United States, Italy and Spain, spanning acute and convalescent COVID-19.

J is TRBJ1-5 and V is TRBV6-5; TRBD1 agrees at 7 bases. This TCR came from a woman aged 18 to 35 with acute COVID-19. The sample was PBMCs or T cells enriched from blood (not recorded which). Here the CDR3 DNA reads TGTGCCAGCAGTTTGACAGGGACTCAGCCCCAGCATTTT. Its translation is CASSLTGTQPQHF.